This T cell receptor (beta chain) was observed in a study of early T cells in non-severe SARS-CoV-2 infection. Study information: From unsorted whole blood, bulk RNA was sequenced, and the chains remained unpaired. General study points: VDJdb matches were skewed toward anti-spike CD8 T cell responses.

Individual cDNA molecules received unique molecular identifiers during library preparation. One entry per CDR3 protein, called by TCRdb with MiXCR from the 5' RACE reads. Altogether about 83,000 distinct CDR3 sequences are present, 9% to 15% being singletons, with the ten largest covering about 6%. Trimming stripped 8 bases from V and 4 bases from J, with 11 bases between. Germline assignment: CDR1 SNHLY and CDR2 FYNNEI. The CDR3 loop spans 13 amino acids. This clonotype has a handful of counts. The antigen remains unidentified. The sample was whole blood. The sequence was obtained from an adult who was a healthcare worker with PCR-confirmed SARS-CoV-2 infection or an uninfected control (not recorded which). This chain uses TRBV2 with TRBJ2-2; D may match TRBD1 or TRBD2 (6 bases each). CDR3 coding DNA: TGTGCCAGCGAACAGGGAGGCACCGGGGAGCTGTTTTTT. It is translated as CASEQGGTGELFF.